This T cell receptor (beta chain) was observed in a study of beta chain features in type 1 diabetes. Turning to the study itself: Age and gender were similar between patients and healthy donors, as were cell yields.

Expressed TCRB transcripts were sequenced after all isolated RNA was converted to cDNA. Some clones are missing from TCRdb's copy, which holds only in-frame ones; the method was immunoSEQ multiplex PCR. The table records hundreds of thousands of clones, 15% to 17% of them present only once. The V end was cut by 5 bases, the J end by 1 base, with 11 bases between. There are 13 residues in the CDR3. CDR1 and CDR2 (germline): SQVTM, ANQGSEA. The sample comprised naive CD4+ T cells from blood. The clonotype originates from a man between 18 and 35 years old in good health. V is TRBV29-1 and J is TRBJ1-1, with D unresolved. CDR3 sequence: CSVKARRNTEAFF. Written as DNA, the CDR3 is TGCAGCGTTAAAGCTCGACGGAACACTGAAGCTTTCTTT.